The rows below give T cell receptor beta chains drawn from one sample of a study of regulatory T cells in long-lasting Graves disease. TCRdb reprocessed the multiplex PCR reads via MiXCR and lists one record per CDR3 protein. Among hundreds of thousands of distinct CDR3 sequences, 21% were seen once, and the ten largest hold approximately 14%. The sequencing here drew on peripheral blood mononuclear cells (PBMCs), taken when the disease was refractory, from a patient treated with antithyroid drugs. These receptors were collected from a female donor with Graves disease. CDR3s include the opening cysteine and the closing phenylalanine or tryptophan. The D gene is left open where the match is weak. Only part of the rows carry a size: once, few, many, or a class if the clone is expanded.

CASSPGQENEKLFF	TGTGCCAGCTCTCCGGGACAGGAGAATGAAAAACTGTTTTTT	many	TRBD1	TRBV18	TRBJ1-4
CASSLNRVLETEAFF	TGCGCCAGCAGCTTGAACAGGGTGTTAGAAACTGAAGCTTTCTTT	few	.	TRBV5-1	TRBJ1-1
CASSSGLANEQFF	TGCGCCAGCAGCTCGGGACTAGCGAATGAGCAGTTCTTC	.	TRBD2	TRBV5-1	TRBJ2-1
CATSVPGVTGELFF	TGTGCCACCAGCGTACCAGGGGTTACCGGGGAGCTGTTTTTT	few	.	TRBV15	TRBJ2-2
CATREGGNQYF	TGTGCCACCCGAGAGGGAGGAAACCAGTACTTC	many	.	TRBV11-1	TRBJ2-5
CAGRDPVSYEQYF	TGTGCCGGCCGGGACCCGGTCTCCTACGAGCAGTACTTC	many	.	TRBV2	TRBJ2-7
CASSLSGAAYEQYF	TGTGCCAGCAGTTTATCCGGCGCGGCCTACGAGCAGTACTTC	many	.	TRBV27	TRBJ2-7
CASSPGAPPEKLFF	TGTGCCAGCAGTCCGGGGGCTCCCCCTGAAAAACTGTTTTTT	many	.	TRBV28	TRBJ1-4
CASSPRQLYNYGYTF	TGTGCCAGCTCCCCCCGACAACTCTATAACTATGGCTACACCTTC	many	.	TRBV6-1	TRBJ1-2
CATRGKVGTSGQETQYF	TGTGCCACCAGGGGAAAAGTGGGGACTAGCGGACAAGAGACCCAGTACTTC	many	TRBD2	TRBV24-1	TRBJ2-5
CASSESPTQYF	TGTGCCAGCAGTGAAAGTCCTACGCAGTATTTT	once	.	TRBV6-1	TRBJ2-3
CASRPQGGRTEAFF	TGCGCCAGCAGACCTCAGGGGGGTAGGACTGAAGCTTTCTTT	many	TRBD1	TRBV5-1	TRBJ1-1
CASTQTGGRVGAEAFF	TGTGCCAGCACTCAAACAGGGGGCCGGGTCGGGGCTGAAGCTTTCTTT	few	TRBD1	TRBV27	TRBJ1-1
CASSFTRLVSYEQYF	TGTGCCAGCAGTTTTACCCGACTAGTCTCCTACGAGCAGTACTTC	many	.	TRBV28	TRBJ2-7
CSVEFFGQGGQQYF	TGCAGCGTTGAATTCTTCGGACAGGGAGGACAGCAGTACTTC	.	TRBD1	TRBV29-1	TRBJ2-7
CASSLSSGSANEQFF	TGTGCCAGCAGTCTCTCTAGCGGGAGTGCCAATGAGCAGTTCTTC	.	TRBD2	TRBV12-3/TRBV12-4	TRBJ2-1
CASNYQHNPGQGANEQYF	TGTGCCAGCAATTATCAACATAATCCGGGACAGGGGGCAAACGAGCAGTACTTC	many	TRBD1	TRBV27	TRBJ2-7
CASSHTGGGEETQYF	TGCGCCAGCAGCCATACAGGGGGCGGAGAAGAGACCCAGTACTTC	few	TRBD1	TRBV4-1	TRBJ2-5
CASRGWSEGGKNIQYF	TGTGCCAGCAGGGGGTGGTCGGAGGGGGGGAAAAACATTCAGTACTTC	many	.	TRBV28	TRBJ2-4
CAWSRQGNTGELFF	TGTGCCTGGAGTCGGCAGGGGAACACCGGGGAGCTGTTTTTT	many	.	TRBV30	TRBJ2-2
CASSSQTGEGEKLFF	TGTGCCAGCAGTTCGCAGACAGGGGAGGGTGAAAAACTGTTTTTT	.	TRBD1	TRBV27	TRBJ1-4
CASRSFGSSYEQYF	TGTGCCAGCCGGAGTTTCGGGAGCTCCTACGAGCAGTACTTC	few	.	TRBV28	TRBJ2-7
CASSTPGSRHETQYF	TGTGCCAGTAGTACTCCCGGGAGTCGCCACGAGACCCAGTACTTC	few	.	TRBV19	TRBJ2-5
CSVEDLNGRIANYGYTF	TGCAGCGTTGAAGATCTTAACGGAAGAATCGCTAACTATGGCTACACCTTC	many	.	TRBV29-1	TRBJ1-2
CAISESPGGNTGELFF	TGTGCCATCAGTGAGTCGCCAGGGGGCAACACCGGGGAGCTGTTTTTT	.	TRBD1	TRBV10-3	TRBJ2-2
CASSPQGYTEAFF	TGTGCCAGCAGCCCACAGGGTTACACTGAAGCTTTCTTT	few	.	TRBV5-4	TRBJ1-1
CAIGDRGGYEQYF	TGTGCCATCGGGGACAGGGGAGGTTACGAGCAGTACTTC	few	TRBD1	TRBV10-3	TRBJ2-7
CASYPLAGGIQGQYF	TGTGCCAGTTACCCACTAGCCGGAGGGATCCAGGGTCAGTACTTC	.	.	TRBV6-2/TRBV6-3	TRBJ2-7
CASSHGGLAGGPWEQYF	TGTGCCAGCAGCCACGGAGGACTAGCGGGAGGGCCGTGGGAGCAGTACTTC	.	TRBD2	TRBV3-1	TRBJ2-7
CASSRLAGGGSDYEQYF	TGTGCCAGCAGTAGGCTAGCGGGAGGAGGGTCCGATTACGAGCAGTACTTC	few	TRBD2	TRBV11-2	TRBJ2-7
CSASGLAEFRNGEQYF	TGCAGTGCTTCGGGACTAGCGGAGTTTAGGAATGGCGAGCAGTACTTC	few	TRBD2	TRBV29-1	TRBJ2-7
CASSFGENSPLHF	TGTGCCAGCAGTTTTGGGGAGAATTCACCCCTCCACTTT	many	.	TRBV28	TRBJ1-6